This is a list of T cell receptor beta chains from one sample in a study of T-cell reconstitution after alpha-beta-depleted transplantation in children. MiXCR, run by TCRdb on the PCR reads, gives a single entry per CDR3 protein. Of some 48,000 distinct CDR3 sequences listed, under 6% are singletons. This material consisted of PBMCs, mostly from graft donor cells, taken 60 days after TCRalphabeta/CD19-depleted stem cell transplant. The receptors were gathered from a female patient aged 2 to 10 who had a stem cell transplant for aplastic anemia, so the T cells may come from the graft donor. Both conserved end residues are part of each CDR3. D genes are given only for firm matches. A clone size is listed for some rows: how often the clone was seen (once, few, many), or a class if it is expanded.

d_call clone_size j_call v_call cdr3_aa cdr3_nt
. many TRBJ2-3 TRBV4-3 CASSRDFTPDTDTQYF TGCGCCAGCAGTCGGGACTTCACGCCAGACACAGATACGCAGTATTTT
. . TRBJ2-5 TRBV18 CASSPPGQGETQYF TGTGCCAGCTCACCACCAGGGCAAGGGGAGACCCAGTACTTC
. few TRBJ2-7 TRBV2 CASSEAIGTAHEQYF TGTGCCAGCAGTGAAGCCATCGGCACCGCCCACGAGCAGTACTTC
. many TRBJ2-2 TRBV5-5 CASSSGDTGELFF TGTGCCAGCAGCTCAGGGGACACCGGGGAGCTGTTTTTT
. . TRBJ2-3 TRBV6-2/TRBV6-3 CASRASDTQYF TGTGCCAGCAGGGCTTCAGATACGCAGTATTTT
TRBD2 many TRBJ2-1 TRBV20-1 CSARALTSGSVRLLNEQFF TGCAGTGCTAGAGCCTTGACTAGCGGGAGTGTAAGGCTGTTGAATGAGCAGTTCTTC
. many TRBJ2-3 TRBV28 CASSPPGTDTQYF TGTGCCAGCAGTCCCCCGGGGACAGATACGCAGTATTTT
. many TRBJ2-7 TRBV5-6 CASSSGLVAQQYF TGTGCCAGCAGCTCGGGCCTGGTGGCTCAGCAGTACTTC
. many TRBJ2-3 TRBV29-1 CSVEVYRAGDTQYF TGCAGCGTTGAAGTGTACAGGGCTGGAGATACGCAGTATTTT
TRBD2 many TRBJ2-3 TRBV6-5 CASSPLFGGAPDTQYF TGTGCCAGCAGTCCCCTTTTCGGGGGGGCCCCAGATACGCAGTATTTT
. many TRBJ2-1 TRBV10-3 CAISGGGRESYNEQFF TGTGCCATCAGTGGGGGGGGGCGGGAAAGTTACAATGAGCAGTTCTTC
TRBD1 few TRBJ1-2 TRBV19 CASSRWTGPYTF TGTGCCAGTAGCAGATGGACAGGTCCCTACACCTTC
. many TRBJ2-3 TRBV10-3 CAISVSDTQYF TGTGCCATCAGTGTTTCGGATACGCAGTATTTT
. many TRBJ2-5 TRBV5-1 CASTDGPQETQYF TGCGCCAGCACCGACGGGCCCCAAGAGACCCAGTACTTC
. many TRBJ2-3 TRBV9 CASSLSLPGDTQYF TGTGCCAGCAGCCTTAGTCTCCCGGGGGATACGCAGTATTTT
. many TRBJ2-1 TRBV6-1 CASSEGGYNEQFF TGTGCCAGCAGTGAAGGGGGCTACAATGAGCAGTTCTTC
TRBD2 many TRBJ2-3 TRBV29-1 CSVGAGVSTDTQYF TGCAGCGTTGGAGCGGGGGTTTCCACAGATACGCAGTATTTT
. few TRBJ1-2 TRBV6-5 CASSYGWSYGYTF TGTGCCAGCAGTTACGGATGGTCCTATGGCTACACCTTC
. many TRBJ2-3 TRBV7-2 CASFTEWGDTQYF TGTGCCAGCTTTACCGAATGGGGAGATACGCAGTATTTT
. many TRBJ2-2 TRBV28 CASSGGYTGELFF TGTGCCAGCAGTGGAGGGTACACCGGGGAGCTGTTTTTT
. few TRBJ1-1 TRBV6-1 CASRDPGRATEAFF TGTGCCAGCCGGGACCCCGGCAGAGCCACTGAAGCTTTCTTT
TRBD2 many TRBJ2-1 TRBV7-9 CASSLVGSGRNEQFF TGTGCCAGCAGCTTAGTGGGTAGCGGGAGAAATGAGCAGTTCTTC
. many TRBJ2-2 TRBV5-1 CASSPFQLRGELFF TGCGCCAGCAGCCCATTCCAATTACGAGGGGAGCTGTTTTTT
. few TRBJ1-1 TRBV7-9 CASSLVFLTTEAFF TGTGCCAGCAGCTTAGTCTTTTTGACGACTGAAGCTTTCTTT
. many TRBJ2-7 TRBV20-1 CSAGRDVAYEQYF TGCAGTGCCGGTAGGGACGTCGCCTACGAGCAGTACTTC
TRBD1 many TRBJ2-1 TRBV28 CASSLWGTGFNEQFF TGTGCCAGCAGTTTATGGGGGACAGGGTTCAATGAGCAGTTCTTC
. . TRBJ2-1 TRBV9 CASSVEDEQFF TGTGCCAGCAGCGTAGAGGATGAGCAGTTCTTC
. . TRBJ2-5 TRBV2 CASSGDSGTQYF TGTGCCAGCAGTGGAGATTCAGGGACCCAGTACTTC
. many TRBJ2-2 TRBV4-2 CASSQDREPGELFF TGTGCCAGCAGCCAAGACAGGGAACCCGGGGAGCTGTTTTTT
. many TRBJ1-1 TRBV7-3 CASSSNYMAGEAFF TGTGCCAGCAGCTCCAATTATATGGCCGGCGAAGCTTTCTTT
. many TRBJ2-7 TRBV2 CASSGPNEQYF TGTGCCAGCAGTGGCCCTAACGAGCAGTACTTC
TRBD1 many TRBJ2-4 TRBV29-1 CSVWTGAKNIQYF TGCAGCGTGTGGACAGGGGCCAAAAACATTCAGTACTTC
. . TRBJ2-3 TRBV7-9 CASSPQGWDTDTQYF TGTGCCAGCAGCCCTCAGGGGTGGGACACAGATACGCAGTATTTT
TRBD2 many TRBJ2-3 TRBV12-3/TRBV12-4 CASSFRGTSLTDTQYF TGTGCCAGCAGTTTCAGAGGGACTAGTCTAACAGATACGCAGTATTTT
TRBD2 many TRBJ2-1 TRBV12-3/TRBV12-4 CASSLLAGAGNEQFF TGTGCCAGCAGTTTACTAGCGGGAGCGGGCAATGAGCAGTTCTTC
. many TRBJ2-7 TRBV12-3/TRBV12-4 CASSSRGNEQYF TGTGCCAGCAGTTCCAGGGGTAACGAGCAGTACTTC
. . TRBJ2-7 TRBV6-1 CASSLNGASYEQYF TGTGCCAGCAGCCTCAACGGGGCTTCCTACGAGCAGTACTTC
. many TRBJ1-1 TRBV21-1 CASSKSILTLGQTSTEAFF TGTGCCAGCAGCAAAAGCATACTGACCCTGGGGCAGACTAGCACTGAAGCTTTCTTT
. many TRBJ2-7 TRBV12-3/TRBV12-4 CASSFLVEQYF TGTGCCAGCAGTTTTTTAGTCGAGCAGTACTTC
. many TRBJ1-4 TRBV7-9 CASSLGTANEKLFF TGTGCCAGCAGCTTAGGGACAGCTAATGAAAAACTGTTTTTT
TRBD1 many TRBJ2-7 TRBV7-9 CASSLIGTGVRVREQYF TGTGCCAGCAGCTTAATAGGGACAGGGGTTCGAGTACGCGAGCAGTACTTC
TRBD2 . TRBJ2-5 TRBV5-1 CASSAGTSGRASGRETQYF TGCGCCAGCAGCGCTGGGACTAGCGGGAGGGCCTCGGGTCGGGAGACCCAGTACTTC
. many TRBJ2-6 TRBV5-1 CASSLGPSSGANVLTF TGCGCCAGCAGCTTGGGACCGTCCTCTGGGGCCAACGTCCTGACTTTC
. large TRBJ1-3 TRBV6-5 CASRRVAGNTIYF TGTGCCAGCAGGAGGGTAGCTGGAAACACCATATATTTT
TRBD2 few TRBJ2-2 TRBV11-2 CASSLDRRLAGVTGELFF TGTGCCAGCAGCTTAGATCGGAGGCTAGCGGGAGTCACCGGGGAGCTGTTTTTT
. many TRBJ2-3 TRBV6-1 CASSDHFGDTQYF TGTGCCAGCAGTGACCATTTTGGCGATACGCAGTATTTT
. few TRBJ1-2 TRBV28 CASSPTGFNSRGYGYTF TGTGCCAGCAGTCCGACAGGCTTTAACTCTAGGGGTTATGGCTACACCTTC
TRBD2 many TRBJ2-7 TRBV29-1 CSVARTSGRRSYEQYF TGCAGCGTTGCCCGGACTAGCGGGAGGCGATCCTACGAGCAGTACTTC
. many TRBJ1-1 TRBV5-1 CASSQNFEGTEAFF TGCGCCAGCAGCCAAAACTTCGAGGGTACTGAAGCTTTCTTT
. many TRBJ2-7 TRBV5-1 CASSASTYEQYF TGCGCCAGCAGCGCCAGTACCTACGAGCAGTACTTC
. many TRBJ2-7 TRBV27 CASSLRWESSYEQYF TGTGCCAGCAGTTTACGATGGGAGTCCTCCTACGAGCAGTACTTC
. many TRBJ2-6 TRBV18 CASSPPVLSGANVLTF TGTGCCAGCTCACCACCCGTCCTCTCTGGGGCCAACGTCCTGACTTTC
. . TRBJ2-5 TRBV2 CASSERDGRETQYF TGTGCCAGCAGTGAGAGGGACGGGCGAGAGACCCAGTACTTC